These 22 T cell receptor beta chains originate from one sample sequenced in a study of shared T cell receptors in the human thymus. Repertoires were generated with immunoSEQ multiplex PCR, while TCRdb's copy carries only in-frame clones and drops some. The sample lists 600,000 or so clones; approximately 87% were seen once. In addition, the sample was reused for a study of human thymus T cells.

The specimen sequenced was thymocytes. All receptors derive from a boy under two years old with a congenital heart defect.

This sequence joins TRBV5-1 and TRBJ1-6, with D possibly TRBD1 on 6 matching bases. The CDR3 extends over 20 amino acids. The ends were cut back, 0 bases at V and 0 bases at J, with 19 bases in the middle. Germline loops: CDR1 SGHRS, CDR2 YFSETQ. In DNA form, the CDR3 reads TGCGCCAGCAGCTTGGCCCTCGTGGGACACTCGAGCTCCTATAATTCACCCCTCCACTTT. Amino acid sequence: CASSLALVGHSSSYNSPLHF.

The CDR3 protein is CASSEGDRIGVDQPQHF. The CDR3 coding sequence is TGTGCCAGCAGTGAAGGCGACAGGATTGGTGTAGATCAGCCCCAGCATTTT. The rearrangement links TRBV6-1 to TRBJ1-5; maybe TRBD1 (6 bases). The CDR3 sequence is 17 residues long. Germline values: CDR1 MNHNS, CDR2 SASEGT. The V end lost 1 base, the J end lost 5 bases, and 18 bases lay between the germline ends.

The gene calls are TRBV5-4 and TRBJ2-1; TRBD2 aligns across 8 bases. V dropped 4 bases and J dropped 0; count of bases not matched to a gene: 6. Germline CDR1 and CDR2: SGHNT and YYREEE (reference sequence). The CDR3 runs 16 residues. CDR3 nucleotide sequence: TGTGCCAGCAGCATAGCGGGGCCAAGCTCCTACAATGAGCAGTTCTTC. Amino acid sequence: CASSIAGPSSYNEQFF. The full variable domain, with the rest looked up from reference TRBV5-4 and TRBJ2-1, is ETGVTQSPTHLIKTRGQQVTLRCSSQSGHNTVSWYQQALGQGPQFIFQYYREEENGRGNFPPRFSGLQFPNYSSELNVNALELDDSALYLCASSIAGPSSYNEQFFGPGTRLTVL.

The chain employs TRBV7-6 and TRBJ2-5, with 11 positions matching TRBD2. After removal of 3 bases from V and 5 bases from J, the junction contained 5 bases not matched to a gene. Per the germline V gene, CDR1 is SGHVS and CDR2 is FNYEAQ. The CDR3 extends over 15 amino acids. DNA for the CDR3: TGTGCCAGCAGCTTGGCCTCTAGCGGGAGGGAGACCCAGTACTTC. As protein: CASSLASSGRETQYF.

This sequence joins TRBV5-1 and TRBJ1-1, with 9 positions matching TRBD1. J lost 4 bases, V lost 4 bases, and 17 bases had no gene match. The CDR3 consists of 18 residues. The germline gives CDR1 SGHRS, CDR2 YFSETQ. The CDR3 region has the DNA TGCGCCAGCAGCCGTAAGAAAGGACAGGGGAAGGTTGGCACTGAAGCTTTCTTT. Its translation: CASSRKKGQGKVGTEAFF. The entire variable domain, with the rest obtained from reference TRBV5-1 and TRBJ1-1, is as follows: KAGVTQTPRYLIKTRGQQVTLSCSPISGHRSVSWYQQTPGQGLQFLFEYFSETQRNKGNFPGRFSGRQFSNSRSEMNVSTLELGDSALYLCASSRKKGQGKVGTEAFFGQGTRLTVV.

As to this clone: One end of the junction fails to match germline, which may point to a read error. The V gene is TRBV7-6, the J gene TRBJ2-1, with 9 nucleotides matching TRBD2. The CDR3 contains 13 residues. Germline V gene data show CDR1 as SGHVS and CDR2 as FNYEAQ. The CDR3 coding sequence is TGTGCCAGCAGCCTAGCGGGGAGGCATGAGCAGTTCTTC. Its protein is CASSLAGRHEQFF.

The CDR3 DNA reads as TGTGCCAGCAGTGATGAGGGTTCTCTCAAAAACATTCAGTACTTC. Its protein is CASSDEGSLKNIQYF. J is TRBJ2-4 and V is TRBV2, with D possibly TRBD2 on 5 matching bases. The CDR3 length is 15 residues. V lost 3 bases, J lost 3 bases, and 12 bases lay in between. CDR1 is SNHLY, CDR2 FYNNEI, per germline.

This chain links TRBV28 with TRBJ1-2, with 9 positions matching TRBD1. V trimming: 9 bases; J trimming: 7 bases; junction bases outside the gene matches: 9. The CDR3 is 13 residues long. Germline V lookup: CDR1 MDHEN, CDR2 SYDVKM. The CDR3 reads CASIGDRVSGYTF. For the CDR3, the DNA is TGTGCCAGTATCGGGGACAGGGTGAGTGGCTACACCTTC.

The J gene is TRBJ2-3, the V gene TRBV4-2; D is unclear. The germline gives CDR1 LGHNA, CDR2 YNFKEQ. Trimming pared 4 bases from V and 3 bases from J, leaving 11 bases between. The CDR3 is made up of 14 amino acids. The CDR3 reads CASSRSRETDTQYF. CDR3 bases: TGTGCCAGCAGCCGGTCACGCGAGACAGATACGCAGTATTTT.

The chain combines TRBV5-6 with TRBJ1-5; D perhaps matches TRBD1 (6 bases). The V end lost 0 bases, the J end lost 0 bases, and 16 bases lay between the germline ends. Germline lookup yields CDR1 SGHDT and CDR2 YYEEEE. The CDR3 loop spans 18 amino acids. CDR3 coding DNA: TGTGCCAGCAGCTTGGGCACAGGGATGGCCTATAGCAATCAGCCCCAGCATTTT. Protein sequence: CASSLGTGMAYSNQPQHF.

Comments on this clone: The same CDR3 is also encoded by other DNA sequences in this sample. This chain links TRBV14 with TRBJ2-7; 10 nucleotides agree with TRBD2. The CDR3 covers 13 residues. Trimming at V came to 0 bases and at J to 7 bases, leaving 0 bases not matched to a gene. The germline V gene has CDR1 SGHDN and CDR2 FVKESK. The CDR3 sequence: CASSQELAGEQYF. The CDR3 DNA reads as TGTGCCAGCAGCCAAGAACTAGCGGGAGAGCAGTACTTC.

This clone was seen only a few times. V usage is TRBV19 and J usage is TRBJ2-2; no clear D gene. V was clipped by 8 bases and J by 0 bases, with 13 bases between them. CDR1 is LNHDA, CDR2 SQIVND, per germline (reference sequence). This CDR3 region has 15 residues. CDR3 in amino acids: CASGLRPANTGELFF. The CDR3 DNA is TGTGCCAGTGGTTTGAGGCCGGCGAACACCGGGGAGCTGTTTTTT.

The rearrangement links TRBV4-1 to TRBJ1-1; the match to TRBD1 covers 7 bases. Germline-derived CDR1 and CDR2 are MGHRA and YSYEKL. V lost 4 bases to trimming and J lost 1 base; unmatched junction nucleotides: 18. This CDR3 region has 19 residues. The CDR3 loop reads CASSRQTGLRSLGNTEAFF. Written as DNA, the CDR3 is TGCGCCAGCAGCCGACAGACAGGGCTAAGGTCGCTGGGGAACACTGAAGCTTTCTTT.

There are a few counts of this clone. This chain links TRBV4-1 with TRBJ1-5, with D maybe TRBD1 (5 bases). The CDR3 spans 16 residues. The ends were cut back, 1 base at V and 0 bases at J, with 10 bases in the middle. Germline V gene data show CDR1 as MGHRA and CDR2 as YSYEKL. CDR3 nucleotides: TGCGCCAGCAGCCAAGCGCGGGGGACTAGCAATCAGCCCCAGCATTTT. Amino acid sequence: CASSQARGTSNQPQHF.

The V gene is TRBV14, the J gene TRBJ1-4; the D is unclear. This CDR3 has 13 residues. Trimming removed 4 bases from V and 3 bases from J, with 6 bases in between. Germline V gene lookup returns CDR1 SGHDN and CDR2 FVKESK. For the CDR3, the DNA is TGTGCCAGCAGCCCCCACTCTAATGAAAAACTGTTTTTT. This translates into CASSPHSNEKLFF. The whole variable domain, filled in from reference TRBV14 and TRBJ1-4, reads EAGVTQFPSHSVIEKGQTVTLRCDPISGHDNLYWYRRVMGKEIKFLLHFVKESKQDESGMPNNRFLAERTGGTYSTLKVQPAELEDSGVYFCASSPHSNEKLFFGSGTQLSVL.

In its sample, this clone was seen once. This chain connects TRBV30 to TRBJ2-3; D not resolved. In germline, CDR1 is GTSNPN, CDR2 SVGIG (reference sequence). The V and J ends lost 4 bases and 1 base respectively, with 9 bases between them. The CDR3 totals 13 residues. CDR3 DNA: TGTGCCTGGATGGTAGCTGGCACAGATACGCAGTATTTT. It encodes CAWMVAGTDTQYF.

The chain carries TRBV5-6 and TRBJ1-1; no reliable D call. This CDR3 comprises 13 residues. V shed 0 bases and J shed 0 bases, with 3 bases lying between them. Germline CDR1 is SGHDT and CDR2 is YYEEEE. CDR3 in amino acids: CASSLVMNTEAFF. Here the CDR3 DNA reads TGTGCCAGCAGCTTGGTTATGAACACTGAAGCTTTCTTT.

This rearrangement joins TRBV6-6 to TRBJ2-2, with D perhaps matching TRBD2 (6 bases). The CDR3 runs 14 residues. CDR1 MNHNY and CDR2 SVGAGI come from the germline V gene (reference sequence). The V gene lost 8 bases and the J gene lost 6 bases, with 16 bases spanning the gap. The CDR3 reads CASGRPEGSGELFF. The CDR3 DNA follows: TGTGCCAGCGGCCGCCCGGAGGGGTCCGGGGAGCTGTTTTTT.

The CDR3 loop reads CASSIAGEETQYF. DNA for the CDR3: TGTGCCAGCAGTATAGCGGGAGAAGAGACCCAGTACTTC. V is TRBV27 and J is TRBJ2-5, with 9 bases fitting TRBD2. The CDR3 totals 13 residues. Trimming removed 5 bases from V and 3 bases from J; junction bases left unmatched: 1. Germline V lookup: CDR1 MNHEY, CDR2 SMNVEV (reference sequence).

The chain recombines TRBV7-9 with TRBJ1-4; 7 bases line up with TRBD1. Germline V gene sequence: CDR1 SEHNR, CDR2 FQNEAQ (reference sequence). CDR3 length equals 15 residues. Trimming removed 3 bases from V and 4 bases from J; junction bases left unmatched: 5. CDR3 sequence reads: CASSFFWDSNEKLFF. CDR3 DNA sequence: TGTGCCAGCAGCTTCTTTTGGGACAGTAATGAAAAACTGTTTTTT.

The chain has TRBV6-5 and TRBJ2-1; D is perhaps TRBD1 (6 bases). The CDR3 is made up of 11 amino acids. Germline V gene sequence: CDR1 MNHEY, CDR2 SVGAGI. V was trimmed by 9 bases and J by 6 bases, leaving 9 bases between them. CDR3 DNA sequence: TGTGCCAGTGGACAGTCCAATGAGCAGTTCTTC. It translates to CASGQSNEQFF.

This sequence joins TRBV14 and TRBJ2-3; tentative D call: TRBD2 (5 bases). The germline CDR1 and CDR2 sequences are SGHDN and FVKESK. V was clipped by 0 bases and J by 5 bases, with 12 bases between them. This CDR3 contains 15 residues. This chain's CDR3 is CASSQDRKAGDTQYF. In nucleotides, the CDR3 is TGTGCCAGCAGCCAAGATCGAAAGGCGGGAGATACGCAGTATTTT. Full variable domain (rest looked up from reference TRBV14 and TRBJ2-3): EAGVTQFPSHSVIEKGQTVTLRCDPISGHDNLYWYRRVMGKEIKFLLHFVKESKQDESGMPNNRFLAERTGGTYSTLKVQPAELEDSGVYFCASSQDRKAGDTQYFGPGTRLTVL.